This entry is about one T cell receptor beta chain. Its specific antigen is unknown. Within one base of it there is no much larger clone, and no base qualities were kept. The data stem from a study of a mutant IDH1 vaccine in newly diagnosed glioma (dated by TCRdb to about 2021). Describing the broader study: Patients received eight vaccinations in weeks 1, 3, 5, 7, 11, 15, 19 and 23, corresponding to visits V03 through V10. In the chemotherapy-containing groups, vaccination started alongside temozolomide cycles, whereas in patients who had radiotherapy alone it started 4-6 weeks after radiotherapy. The approximately 29 treated patients were roughly 62% male and around 38% female, with a mean age of 40.4 years. Before enrollment, most patients had been given radiochemotherapy with temozolomide as standard therapy, while the rest had received either radiotherapy alone or temozolomide alone. Peripheral blood was collected at six visits: V03 (baseline), V05, V07, V10, V12 and V13. Longitudinal TCRB deep sequencing was performed for some 25 treated patients wherever samples were available for exploratory analyses. On the study overall, not on this receptor specifically: Availability determined which PBMC samples were chosen for TCRB deep sequencing. It was noted by the authors that analyses of patient blood samples could not be reproduced owing to sample limitations. Immune responses induced by the vaccine were seen in about 93% of patients across multiple MHC alleles. Pseudoprogression appeared unrelated to alterations in the top peripheral T cell clonotypes detected by TCRB sequencing.

Including the terminal cysteine and phenylalanine, the CDR3 comprises 15 residues. The retained sequence is limited to the CDR3, 45 bases, with the frame set at the first base. V was cut back by 6 bases and J by 5 bases, leaving a gap of 16 bases between them. CDR1 and CDR2 are drawn from the germline V gene (reference sequence): SGHAT, FQDESV. The library came from the immunoSEQ multiplex PCR assay. Rearranged TCR beta chain sequences were amplified with the hsTCRB Kit following the manufacturer's protocol. Sequencing of TCRB libraries was carried out on an Illumina MiSeq. In the paper's pipeline: The proprietary platform of the kit vendor was used for demultiplexing, trimming and gene mapping. The clones in this table, taken by TCRdb from immuneACCESS, are in-frame only. Not every clone is retained; where verified, under half of the shortfall comes from an unresolved V gene, and the cause of the rest is unknown. Clonal size and the V and J genes are those of that table, whereas D and trimming came from the DNA. This sample gives tens of thousands of clones in total; around 85% of them show up just once. The leading ten clones occupy over 0.6% of the sample.

According to the study, the label for this sample's time point signals: week 23, last vaccination. A 20-mer mutant IDH1 peptide at 300 micrograms in Montanide made up each vaccine dose, which was injected subcutaneously together with topical imiquimod. Newly diagnosed WHO grade 3 or 4 IDH1-mutant astrocytomas showing loss of nuclear ATRX were present in the donors. The samples were drawn from NOA16, a multicentre, single-arm, open-label phase I trial in Germany that tested a mutant IDH1 peptide vaccine in humans for the first time. Genomic DNA for TCRB sequencing was isolated from EDTA blood with the DNeasy Blood and Tissue Kit.

The clonotype comes from a woman aged 45-60 years with glioma. The source material was PBMCs, sampled from a glioma patient whose treatment included an IDH1 peptide vaccine. The chain uses TRBV11-1 and TRBJ2-2; matching of 6 bases hints at TRBD1 as the D gene. The CDR3 corresponds to CASRPSTGRTGELFF. The base sequence is TGTGCCAGCAGACCATCCACAGGGCGGACCGGGGAGCTGTTTTTT.